This T cell receptor (beta chain) came from a study of blood T cell repertoires in COVID-19. Turning to the study itself: PBMCs, B-cell-depleted T cells, or T cells were the source of the cDNA or gDNA that made up the material.

The V end lost 3 bases, the J end lost 4 bases, and 10 bases lay between the germline ends. This CDR3 comprises 13 residues. The V gene's germline CDR1 is SGDLS and CDR2 YYNGEE. Authors' methods: Using reference gene primer amplification, nucleated cell counts were estimated. The assay was immunoSEQ multiplex PCR, and TCRdb's table has in-frame clones only and misses some. V and J calls and clone size are given by that table; D and trimming were obtained from the DNA. The table lists approximately 300,000 clones, nearly 90% of them singletons. The chain has TRBV9 and TRBJ1-2; maybe TRBD1 (6 bases). Material: PBMCs or T cells enriched from blood (not recorded which). The receptor was derived from a woman under 40 who had recovered from COVID-19. The DNA for the CDR3 is TGTGCCAGCAGCGAGGGGGGGCCCTATGGCTACACCTTC. Its translation: CASSEGGPYGYTF.